This paragraph reports one TCR beta chain. Antigen unknown. This sample was taken from a study of beta chain features in type 1 diabetes. Study-level results: Among all four CD4+ subsets, Type 1 diabetes patients had TCRB CDR3s that were moderately but significantly shorter.

Sorted CD4+ subsets: naive, central memory, regulatory, stem cell-like memory (CD45RO/CCR7/CD25/CD127/CD95/CD27 panel). Once sorted, every population was more than 95% pure. The entirety of the isolated RNA underwent reverse transcription, so expressed TCRB transcripts were sequenced. Here immunoSEQ multiplex PCR was the method, and the copy in TCRdb shows in-frame clones only, minus some. The data show 600,000 or so clones, over 12% seen once. The CDR3 loop spans 12 amino acids. The germline CDR1 and CDR2 sequences are MDHEN and SYDVKM. This chain uses TRBV28 with TRBJ1-2; D may be TRBD1 (6 bases). The sample was naive CD4+ T cells from blood. This clonotype was sampled from a man aged 18 to 30 with type 1 diabetes. The CDR3 DNA reads TGTGCGACCGGAGCCAGGGGAAATGGCTACACCTTC. Its protein is CATGARGNGYTF.